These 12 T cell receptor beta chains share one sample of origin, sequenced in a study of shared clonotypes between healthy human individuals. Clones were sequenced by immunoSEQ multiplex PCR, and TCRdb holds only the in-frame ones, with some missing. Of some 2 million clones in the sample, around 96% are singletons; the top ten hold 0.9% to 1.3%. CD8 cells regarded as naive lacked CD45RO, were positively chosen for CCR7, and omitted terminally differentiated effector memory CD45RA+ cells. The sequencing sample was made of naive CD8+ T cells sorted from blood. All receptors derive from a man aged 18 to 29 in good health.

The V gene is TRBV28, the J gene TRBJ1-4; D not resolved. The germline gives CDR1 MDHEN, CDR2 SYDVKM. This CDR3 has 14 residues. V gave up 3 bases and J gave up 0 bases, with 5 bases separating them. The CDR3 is CASSFHATNEKLFF. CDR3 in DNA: TGTGCCAGCAGTTTCCATGCAACTAATGAAAAACTGTTTTTT. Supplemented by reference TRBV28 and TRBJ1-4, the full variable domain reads DVKVTQSSRYLVKRTGEKVFLECVQDMDHENMFWYRQDPGLGLRLIYFSYDVKMKEKGDIPEGYSVSREKKERFSLILESASTNQTSMYLCASSFHATNEKLFFGSGTQLSVL.

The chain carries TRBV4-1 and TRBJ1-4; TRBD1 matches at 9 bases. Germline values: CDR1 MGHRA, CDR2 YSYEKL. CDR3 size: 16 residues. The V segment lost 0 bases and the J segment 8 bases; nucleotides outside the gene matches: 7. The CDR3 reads CASSQELTGGDEKLFF. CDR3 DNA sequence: TGCGCCAGCAGCCAAGAGTTGACAGGGGGTGACGAAAAACTGTTTTTT.

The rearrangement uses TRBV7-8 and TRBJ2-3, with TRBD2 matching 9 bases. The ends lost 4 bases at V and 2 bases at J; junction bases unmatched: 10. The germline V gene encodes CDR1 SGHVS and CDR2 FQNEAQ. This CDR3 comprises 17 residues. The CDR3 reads CASSSPRREGFTDTQYF. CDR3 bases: TGTGCCAGCAGCTCCCCTCGGCGGGAGGGTTTCACAGATACGCAGTATTTT.

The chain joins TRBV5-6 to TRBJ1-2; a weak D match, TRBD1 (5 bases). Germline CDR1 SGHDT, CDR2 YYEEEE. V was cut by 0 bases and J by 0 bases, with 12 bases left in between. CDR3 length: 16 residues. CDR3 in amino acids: CASSLGGGPPNYGYTF. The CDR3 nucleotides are TGTGCCAGCAGCTTGGGGGGGGGACCCCCTAACTATGGCTACACCTTC. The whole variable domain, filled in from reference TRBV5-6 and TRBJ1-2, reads DAGVTQSPTHLIKTRGQQVTLRCSPKSGHDTVSWYQQALGQGPQFIFQYYEEEERQRGNFPDRFSGHQFPNYSSELNVNALLLGDSALYLCASSLGGGPPNYGYTFGSGTRLTVV.

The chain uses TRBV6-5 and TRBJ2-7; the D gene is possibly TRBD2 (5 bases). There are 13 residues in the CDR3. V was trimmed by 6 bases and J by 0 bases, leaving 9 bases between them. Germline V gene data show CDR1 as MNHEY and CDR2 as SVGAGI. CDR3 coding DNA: TGTGCCAGCAGAGGGAGTCCCTCCTACGAGCAGTACTTC. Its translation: CASRGSPSYEQYF.

This chain's CDR3 is CASRGAGTDTQYF. The CDR3 nucleotides are TGTGCCAGCAGGGGGGCGGGCACAGATACGCAGTATTTT. The rearrangement joins TRBV27 to TRBJ2-3; tentative D call: TRBD1 (6 bases). Germline V CDR1 and CDR2: MNHEY, SMNVEV (reference sequence). The CDR3 has 13 amino acids. Trimming left V 6 bases short and J 1 base short, with 8 bases between.

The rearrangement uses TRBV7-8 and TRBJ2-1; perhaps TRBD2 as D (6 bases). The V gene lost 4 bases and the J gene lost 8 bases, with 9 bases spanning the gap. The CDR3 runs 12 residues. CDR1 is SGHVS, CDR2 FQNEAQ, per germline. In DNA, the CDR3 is TGTGCCAGCAGCTGGGGGGAGGATGAGCAGTTCTTC. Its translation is CASSWGEDEQFF.

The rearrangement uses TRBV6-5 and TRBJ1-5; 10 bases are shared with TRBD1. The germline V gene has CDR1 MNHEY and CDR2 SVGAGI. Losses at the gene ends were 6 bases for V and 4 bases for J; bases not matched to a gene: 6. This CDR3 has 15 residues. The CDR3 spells CASRPGTGENQPQHF. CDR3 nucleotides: TGTGCCAGCAGACCGGGGACAGGGGAAAATCAGCCCCAGCATTTT.

CDR3 protein: CASSLGGVSTGELFF. The CDR3 region has the DNA TGTGCCAGCAGCTTAGGGGGAGTGAGCACCGGGGAGCTGTTTTTT. The rearrangement links TRBV5-6 to TRBJ2-2, with D perhaps TRBD1 (6 bases). Trimming removed 2 bases from V and 4 bases from J, with 12 bases in between. Germline V lookup: CDR1 SGHDT, CDR2 YYEEEE. The CDR3 contains 15 residues.

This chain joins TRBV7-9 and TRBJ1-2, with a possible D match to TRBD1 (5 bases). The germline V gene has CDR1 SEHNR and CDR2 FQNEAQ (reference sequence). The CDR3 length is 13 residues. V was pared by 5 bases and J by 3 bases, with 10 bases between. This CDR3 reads CASSPPRDYGYTF. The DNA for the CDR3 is TGTGCCAGCAGCCCACCCAGGGACTATGGCTACACCTTC.

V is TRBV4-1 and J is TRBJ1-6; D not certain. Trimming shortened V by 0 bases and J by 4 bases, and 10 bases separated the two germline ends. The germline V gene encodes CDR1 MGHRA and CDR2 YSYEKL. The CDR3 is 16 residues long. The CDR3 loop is CASSQDGLRYNSPLHF. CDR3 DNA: TGCGCCAGCAGCCAAGATGGATTAAGGTATAATTCACCCCTCCACTTT.

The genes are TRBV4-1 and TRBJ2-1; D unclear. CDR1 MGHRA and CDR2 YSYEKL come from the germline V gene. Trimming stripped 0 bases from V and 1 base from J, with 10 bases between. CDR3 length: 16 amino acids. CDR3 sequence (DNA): TGCGCCAGCAGCCAAGATGGCGCTTTTTCCTACAATGAGCAGTTCTTC. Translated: CASSQDGAFSYNEQFF.